This record looks at one T cell receptor (beta chain) sequence and its context. No cognate antigen has been identified for it. No base quality values were provided; no much bigger clone lies one nucleotide off. In total, roughly 670 healthy bone marrow donors made up the cohort. At the time of sampling, all cohort members were nominally healthy, though unrecorded immune exposures were likely present. The donor tested CMV seronegative, placing the donor among the 300 to 450 seronegative members of the cohort. A peripheral blood sample was collected from each donor, and TCR beta sequencing was performed on peripheral blood mononuclear cells. The Qiagen DNeasy Blood Extraction Kit was used to extract genomic DNA from the blood cell samples. The method was the immunoSEQ multiplex PCR assay. For the multiplex PCR, a mixture combining 60 forward primers for TCR Vbeta segments and 13 reverse primers for TCR Jbeta segments was used. The CDR3 region of rearranged TCR beta genes was amplified from genomic DNA with a multiplex PCR assay. The amplified TCR beta libraries were sequenced on the Illumina HiSeq System as 87-base-pair reads. In the authors' own workflow: A later analysis tallied tens of millions of unique TCR beta chains across the roughly 610 repertoires, and some 10 million of those chains were shared by two or more donors. Raw reads were error-corrected and collapsed into unique sequences with a nearest-neighbor algorithm that merged closely related sequences to remove PCR and sequencing errors. Alignment of CDR3 sequences to IMGT reference sequences was used to assign V, D and J gene segments. For a sequence to be retained, a match of at least six nucleotides was required to both a V gene segment and a J gene segment. A rearrangement was called productive if the CDR3 had no stop codons and remained in frame with V and J, and every other rearrangement was called non-productive. Following IMGT convention, CDR3 was defined as the stretch from the second conserved V-encoded cysteine to the conserved J-encoded phenylalanine. The earlier analysis of some 580 of the donors excluded any sequence lacking an unambiguous match to a single V gene segment. An earlier analysis of just under 600 of the donors called V segments functional above 56.7% productive rearrangements and segregating when the between-donor standard deviation exceeded 5%. A statistical classification framework was developed to diagnose cytomegalovirus status using the catalog of TCR beta chain sequences. In a later analysis, TCR nucleotide sequences were compared against IMGT/GENE-DB human TR gene sequences so that V and J genes could be assigned. A later analysis assigned CDR3 sequences and most-parsimonious VDJ recombination scenarios with the TCRdist pipeline. In a later analysis, every TCR beta chain was defined by the combination of its CDR3 amino acid sequence and its V-gene family, and reads without a unique V-gene family were dropped. As a way to deal with suspected cross-contamination and a sequencing artifact, a later analysis dropped nearly 600 nucleotide sequences that were highly shared and had low generation probability. In a later analysis, a clonal expansion index for each public chain was calculated from normalized within-repertoire ranks of inferred template counts. A later analysis computed generation probabilities with a VDJ recombination model fitted to out-of-frame rearrangements, and checked the results against IGoR. In a later analysis, hypergeometric tests were used to score TCR-TCR, TCR-HLA and TCR-CMV co-occurrence, with a repertoire-size bias correction applied to TCR pairs. False discovery rates were estimated in a later analysis by permuting HLA or CMV assignments 20 times. In a later analysis, co-occurring TCRs were grouped with DBSCAN, and TCRdist sequence similarity was added when clustering was performed within HLA-allele-positive subsets. Repertoires with fewer than 30,000 or more than 120,000 public chains, plus five repertoires with anomalous nucleotide sharing, were excluded from co-occurrence clustering. Held by TCRdb, this immuneACCESS table contains in-frame sequences only and omits some clones. Under half of the omission traces to an unresolved V gene where checked; the cause of the rest is unknown. V and J calls and clone size are copied from that table; D and trimming were computed from the DNA. The sample table records about 270,000 clones; 65% to 85% of these occur just once. The biggest ten clones account for approximately 2.1% of the sample.

V is cut back by 4 bases and J by 6 bases, with 3 bases in the junction unmatched. The CDR3 contains 13 residues, cysteine and phenylalanine counted. Kept here is only the CDR3 DNA, which spans 39 bases and is read in frame from base 1. CDR1 and CDR2, per the germline V gene (reference sequence), are LNHDA and SQIVND. The data stem from a study of cytomegalovirus exposure and HLA in healthy donors (dated by TCRdb to the late 2010s). For the study in its entirety: An earlier analysis of about 560 of the donors reported 250 to 300 Gb of sequence data and 117 million unique TCR beta sequences obtained from around 180 million T cells. Approximately 310 gigabases of sequencing data and tens of millions of unique TCR sequences were included in an early release covering roughly 700 HLA-typed donors. Of the 300 to 500 genotyped donors, roughly 76% were placed in the genetic ancestry cluster associated with self-reported Caucasian donors. The study was designed to test whether signatures of past pathogen exposure could be identified by cataloging public T cell receptors. Using immunosequencing, the study profiled T cell repertoires from some 670 subjects and related those repertoires to cytomegalovirus serostatus. In addition to the first cohort of roughly 670 subjects, a separate validation cohort of approximately 130 different subjects was used. To predict cytomegalovirus infection status, the study brought together high-throughput TCR immunosequencing, statistical association of individual TCRs with disease status, and machine learning. In a later analysis, previously published TCR beta repertoires from roughly 710 donors were re-analyzed and high-resolution HLA genotyping was added so that TCR occurrence patterns could be studied. Rather than drawing on any new phenotypic data, the later analysis identified candidate immune exposures from TCR beta sequences and the way those sequences occurred across donors. An earlier analysis of 587 of the donors used high-throughput TCR beta sequencing to judge whether each TCR beta V gene segment behaved as functional or pseudogenic. Alongside the repertoire data, information on donor age, sex, ethnicity and CMV serostatus was compiled. A later genetic analysis used genome-wide SNP genotypes for about 60% of the roughly 700 donors, treating that subset as a discovery cohort. Every repertoire in the discovery cohort had been generated on one and the same sequencing platform. HLA typing included class I and class II loci at four-digit resolution. The number of donors typed differed by locus, with roughly 629-640 for A, B, C, DRB1 and DQB1, roughly 520 for DQA1, approximately 580 for DPA1, and 400 to 490 for DPB1. About 5 DR-DQ haplotypes were handled as single units for association and clustering, since linkage in the cohort was strong. Among about 390 genotyped donors of the cohort, an average of 235,054 unique TCR beta nucleotide sequences were sequenced per donor, around 20% of them non-productive. The study at large found these results: The only immune exposure information available for the cohort was CMV serostatus. Most TCR sequences were seen in very few donors, while some public TCRs were found in many individuals. A later analysis found that HLA-associated TCR beta chains were more clonally expanded and had lower generation probabilities than equally common non-associated chains. Compared with the roughly 710-donor mean, donors in an Asian-associated ancestry cluster had fewer N-insertions in productive TCRs, according to a later genetic analysis. The 87-base-pair reads could not distinguish some IMGT-functional V segments, including TRBV6-2 and TRBV6-3, so those segments were excluded. A few of the identified cytomegalovirus-associated TCR beta chains were confirmed in vitro to be specific for cytomegalovirus antigens. A later analysis associated around 16,000 TCR beta sequences with specific HLA alleles at a false discovery rate of 0.05. In an earlier analysis of roughly 500 of the donors, most TCR beta V segments appeared in productive rearrangements about 87% or about 30% of the time, broadly matching IMGT annotations. According to a later analysis, TCR association rates differed among HLA loci, with DRB1 alleles showing the most associated TCRs and HLA-C alleles showing the fewest. A later analysis reported that several top co-occurrence clusters appeared linked to parvovirus B19, influenza, CMV and Epstein-Barr virus. In both the original and validation cohorts, the classifier was reported to diagnose cytomegalovirus status with high specificity and sensitivity. Presence/absence analyses assumed roughly uniform sequencing depth across donors, an assumption that may not hold. A further reported finding was that TCR beta sequences accurately predicted the HLA-A and HLA-B alleles for most subjects in the first cohort. Because some donors lacked HLA typing at each locus, the association tests relied only on the typed subset. Linkage disequilibrium might explain the correlated functional status among segregating V segments, but an unknown experimental factor could not be ruled out. A total of some 180 TCR beta chains were listed by the study as associated with cytomegalovirus. According to a later analysis, most CMV-associated TCR beta chains appeared to be HLA-restricted, and the HLA associations seemed to be driven largely by CMV exposure. Because counts were too low, seventeen rarely observed V segments, including chromosome 9 orphons, were left out of the earlier analysis of 500 to 750 of the donors. The authors suggested that the approach could potentially be extended to other disease states and immunological phenotypes. When HLA alleles, especially DR and DQ, strongly co-occurred, attributing TCR associations to individual alleles was difficult. The sequencing pipeline was judged likely to have produced a cluster of highly shared sequence variants as a technical artifact. An association between a missense DCLRE1C variant and V-gene and J-gene trimming of TCR beta chains was found in a later genetic analysis and replicated in an independent cohort. Only TCR beta chains were sequenced in this cohort, and the absence of alpha or paired-chain data limited detectable features.

The source material was PBMCs. The V and J segments used are TRBV19 and TRBJ2-1; TRBD1 matches 7 bases in the middle. The receptor was isolated from a female donor in good health and CMV-seronegative. The CDR3 corresponds to CASSKGQTNEQFF. The nucleotide sequence reads TGTGCCAGTAGTAAGGGACAGACCAATGAGCAGTTCTTC.